The TCR beta chain under discussion was sequenced for a study of quantifying T cell responses using KT2 cells. Across the study: TCR alpha and beta constant-region primers primed reverse transcription of RNA.

This clonotype has more than one count but fewer than ten. An oligo carrying a UMI was ligated to the cDNA 3' end. First-round PCR used about 4 cycles and beta primers RC1.1 and RC1.2 covering TRBC1 and TRBC2. TCRdb processed the UMI-ligation and nested PCR reads anew with MiXCR; each CDR3 protein has one entry. Of tens of thousands of distinct CDR3 sequences in the sample, roughly an eighth were seen once. V shed 3 bases and J shed 5 bases, with 3 bases lying between them. The CDR3 runs to 11 residues. Sequenced input: PBMCs spiked with cells of the T cell clone KT2. The receptor comes from a human donor. The chain links TRBV12-3 or TRBV12-4 to TRBJ2-3; D is unresolved. The CDR3 region is CASSFVDTQYF. The CDR3 DNA follows: TGTGCCAGCAGTTTCGTAGATACGCAGTATTTT.